The clone carrying this T cell receptor (beta chain) was picked up one time. In the original analysis: By means of reference gene primer amplification, nucleated cell counts were estimated. The protocol was immunoSEQ multiplex PCR, while the TCRdb copy is restricted to in-frame clones and leaves out a portion. The D gene and trimming were derived from the DNA, and the V and J assignments and clone size from that table. The profile shows over 250,000 clones, around 86% of them singletons. This entry comes from a study of blood T cell repertoires in COVID-19. At the level of the study: COVID-19 samples from acute and convalescent phases originated in the United States, Italy and Spain.

Deletions cut 1 base from V and 1 base from J, with 7 bases between. This CDR3 has 15 amino acids. Germline V gene data show CDR1 as SGHAT and CDR2 as FQNNGV. What was sequenced was peripheral blood. The TCR sequence derives from a human donor in a cohort sampled during active COVID-19. J is TRBJ2-2 and V is TRBV11-2, with D possibly being TRBD1 (5 bases). CDR3 coding DNA: TGTGCCAGCAGCTTAGGGGGCCAGAACACCGGGGAGCTGTTTTTT. It codes for CASSLGGQNTGELFF.